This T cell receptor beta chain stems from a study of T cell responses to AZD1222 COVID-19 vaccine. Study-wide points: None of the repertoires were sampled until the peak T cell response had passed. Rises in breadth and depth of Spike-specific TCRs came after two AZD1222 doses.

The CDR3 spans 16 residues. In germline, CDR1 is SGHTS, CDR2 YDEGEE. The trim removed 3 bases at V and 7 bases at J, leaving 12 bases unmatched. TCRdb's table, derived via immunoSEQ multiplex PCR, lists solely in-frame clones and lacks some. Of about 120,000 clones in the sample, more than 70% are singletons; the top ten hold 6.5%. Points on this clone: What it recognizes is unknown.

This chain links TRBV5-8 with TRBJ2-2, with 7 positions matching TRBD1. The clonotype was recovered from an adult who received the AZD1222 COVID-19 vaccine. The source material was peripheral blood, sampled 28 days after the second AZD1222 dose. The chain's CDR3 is CASSSPDRTRFGELFF. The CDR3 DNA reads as TGTGCCAGCAGCTCCCCGGACAGGACGCGGTTCGGGGAGCTGTTTTTT. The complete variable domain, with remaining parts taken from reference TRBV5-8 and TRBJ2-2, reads EAGVTQSPTHLIKTRGQQATLRCSPISGHTSVYWYQQALGLGLQFLLWYDEGEERNRGNFPPRFSGRQFPNYSSELNVNALELEDSALYLCASSSPDRTRFGELFFGEGSRLTVL.